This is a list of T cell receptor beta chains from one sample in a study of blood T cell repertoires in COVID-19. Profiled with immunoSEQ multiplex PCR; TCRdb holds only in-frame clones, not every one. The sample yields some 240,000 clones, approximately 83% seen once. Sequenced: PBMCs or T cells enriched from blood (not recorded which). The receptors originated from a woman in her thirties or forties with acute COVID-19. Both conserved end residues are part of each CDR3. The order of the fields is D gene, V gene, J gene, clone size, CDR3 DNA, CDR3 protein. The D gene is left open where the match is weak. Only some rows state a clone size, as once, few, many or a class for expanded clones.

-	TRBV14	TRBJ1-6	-	TGTGCCAGCAGCCAGCAGGGGCGTAATTCACCCCTCCACTTT	CASSQQGRNSPLHF
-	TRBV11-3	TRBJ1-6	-	TGTGCCAGCAGCTTACGGGAGGGGAATTCACCCCTCCACTTT	CASSLREGNSPLHF
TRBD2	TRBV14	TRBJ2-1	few	TGTGCCAGCAGCCAAGTGGCGACTAGCGGGAGGGGTAATTTCAATGAGCAGTTCTTC	CASSQVATSGRGNFNEQFF
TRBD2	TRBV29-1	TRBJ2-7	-	TGCAGCGTTACCTTAACGGGAGGCCCGTACGAGCAGTACTTC	CSVTLTGGPYEQYF
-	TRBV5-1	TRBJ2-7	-	TGCGCCAGCAGCTTGGTGCAGGGCTCCTACGAGCAGTACTTC	CASSLVQGSYEQYF
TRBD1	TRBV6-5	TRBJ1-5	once	TGTGCCAGCAAACCGGGACAGGGATTATCAGAGCCCCAGCATTTT	CASKPGQGLSEPQHF
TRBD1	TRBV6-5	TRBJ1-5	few	TGTGCCAGCAGCCAGTTGTCCAGGGGGCAGCCCCAGCATTTT	CASSQLSRGQPQHF
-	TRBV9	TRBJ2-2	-	TGTGCCAGCAGCGACGGACAGCCGAACACCGGGGAGCTGTTTTTT	CASSDGQPNTGELFF
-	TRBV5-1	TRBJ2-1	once	TGCGCCAGCAGCTTGGGGTCCAGGTCCGGGGGCAATGAGCAGTTCTTC	CASSLGSRSGGNEQFF
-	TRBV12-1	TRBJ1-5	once	TGTGCCAGCAGCGCGGGACAGGGGTGGCAGCCCCAGCATTTT	CASSAGQGWQPQHF
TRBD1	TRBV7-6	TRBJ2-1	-	TGTGCCAGCAGCTTAGGTTCACAGGGGGCAGACAATGAGCAGTTCTTC	CASSLGSQGADNEQFF
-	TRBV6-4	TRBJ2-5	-	TGTGCCGCCGCGGGGTGGCGGGTCAACCAAGAGACCCAGTACTTC	CAAAGWRVNQETQYF
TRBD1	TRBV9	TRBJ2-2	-	TGTGCCAGCAGCAACCCTCACACAGGGGCTTCCACCGGGGAGCTGTTTTTT	CASSNPHTGASTGELFF
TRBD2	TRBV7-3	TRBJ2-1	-	TGTGCCAGCAGCTCCGGGACTAGATTCGATGAGCAGTTCTTC	CASSSGTRFDEQFF
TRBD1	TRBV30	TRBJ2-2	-	TGTGCCTGGAGTCCGGGACAGGGCACCGGGGAGCTGTTTTTT	CAWSPGQGTGELFF
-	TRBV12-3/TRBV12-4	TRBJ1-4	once	TGTGCCAGCAGAACGGGGGGCGGAGAAAAACTGTTTTTT	CASRTGGGEKLFF
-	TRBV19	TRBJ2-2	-	TGTGCCAGTAGCAGGGTGGACGGGGAGCTGTTTTTT	CASSRVDGELFF
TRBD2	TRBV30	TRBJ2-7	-	TGTGCCTGGGGGACTAGCGGAAACGAGCAGTACTTC	CAWGTSGNEQYF
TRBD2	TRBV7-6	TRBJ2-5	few	TGTGCCAGCAGCTCCCTAGCGGGAGGCCTCCAAGAGACCCAGTACTTC	CASSSLAGGLQETQYF
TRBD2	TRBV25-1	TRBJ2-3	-	TGTGCCAGCAGTGGAGGCGGGGGATTTTCAGATACGCAGTATTTT	CASSGGGGFSDTQYF
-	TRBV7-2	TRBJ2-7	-	TGTGCCAGCAGCTTCACCCCGGGCATCGGGACCTACGAGCAGTACTTC	CASSFTPGIGTYEQYF
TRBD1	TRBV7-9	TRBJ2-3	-	TGTGCCAGCAGCAAAGGACAGGGAGGCACAGATACGCAGTATTTT	CASSKGQGGTDTQYF
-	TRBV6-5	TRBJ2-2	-	TGTGCCAGCAGTTCCGGGATTGCGAACACCGGGGAGCTGTTTTTT	CASSSGIANTGELFF
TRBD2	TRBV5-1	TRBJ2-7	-	TGCGCCAGCAGCTTGGGGGGAGGGCCCCAGGGCGAGCAGTACTTC	CASSLGGGPQGEQYF
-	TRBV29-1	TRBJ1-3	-	TGCAGCGCCCTGGAGGCCGGGAGGCGAAACACCATATATTTT	CSALEAGRRNTIYF
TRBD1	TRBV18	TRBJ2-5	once	TGTGCCAGCTCACCCTTCGGGACAGAGAACCAAGAGACCCAGTACTTC	CASSPFGTENQETQYF
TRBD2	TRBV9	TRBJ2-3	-	TGTGCCAGCAGCGAAACAGCGGGAGGGCGTTTAGATACGCAGTATTTT	CASSETAGGRLDTQYF
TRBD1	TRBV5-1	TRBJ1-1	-	TGCGCCAGCAGCTTGGTTCCGGGACAGGGAAGGTCCGAAGCTTTCTTT	CASSLVPGQGRSEAFF
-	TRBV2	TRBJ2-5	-	TGTGCCAGCAGTAATGTTGAGGAAGAGACCCAGTACTTC	CASSNVEEETQYF
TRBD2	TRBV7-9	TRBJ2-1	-	TGTGCCAGCAGCTTAGCGTCCAGCGGGAGGGACCCCTACAATGAGCAGTTCTTC	CASSLASSGRDPYNEQFF
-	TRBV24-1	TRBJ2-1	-	TGTGCCACCAGTGGCTCCTATTACAATGAGCAGTTCTTC	CATSGSYYNEQFF
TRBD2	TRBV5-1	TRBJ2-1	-	TGCGCCAGCAGATCCAGGACTAGCGGGAGTGGCGGTGAGCAGTTCTTC	CASRSRTSGSGGEQFF
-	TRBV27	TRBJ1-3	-	TGTGCCAGCAGTTTATCGGCCCGGACACCTGGAAACACCATATATTTT	CASSLSARTPGNTIYF